This note documents a single TCR beta chain sequence. This clonotype showed up just a few times. Its target antigen remains unknown. No base quality information exists; no much larger clone differs at one position. This sample is drawn from a study of T-cell memory formation after mild COVID-19 (dated by TCRdb to about 2021). Looking at the study overall: TCR sequence clusters from the two donors were found to be largely donor specific. T-cell clones expanding and contracting after mild COVID-19 in a couple of donors were tracked by longitudinal TCRalpha and TCRbeta repertoire sequencing. Two young, previously healthy adult volunteers, one female and one male, were included in the cohort.

Points the paper makes about the study in general: SARS-CoV-2 specificity of the second-wave clones peaking on day 37 was not confirmed. From day 15 to 85, contracting clones showed balanced CD4/CD8 phenotypes, whereas a second wave of clones that expanded from day 15 to 37 leaned towards CD4+. Contracting CD4+ clones were found mainly in CM and EM memory subsets, while CD8+ clones were enriched in EMRA. Some responding clones were found in pre-infection memory, which suggests that pre-existing cross-reactive memory T cells took part in the SARS-CoV-2 response. The study included only a couple of mild cases, and larger cohorts that include severe cases with pre-infection samples were judged to be necessary.

Sequencing relied on an Illumina NovaSeq 6000. TCRalpha and TCRbeta cDNA libraries were constructed by 5'RACE with constant-segment primers, with sample barcodes and unique molecular identifiers being introduced. RNA was extracted from every sample with Trizol reagent. Amplification of the libraries took two PCR steps, and the second step added a second sample barcode plus Illumina TruSeq adapters. Libraries were sequenced on an Illumina NovaSeq with 2 x 150 bp paired-end reads. Per the authors' processing: Demultiplexing of reads and collapsing into UMI-guided consensus sequences were performed with migec v1.2.7. Using mixcr v2.1.11, UMI consensuses were aligned to TRA and TRB V and J templates and then assembled into clonotypes. Clonotypes were classified as expanded or contracted when called significant by both edgeR and NoisET, with noise models trained on biological replicates. For edgeR calls, a false discovery rate-adjusted p below 0.01 and a log2 fold-change threshold of 1 were applied. As an exploratory analysis of dynamics, max-normalized trajectories of the 1000 most abundant clonotypes were examined with PCA combined with hierarchical clustering. Separately sequenced CD4+ and CD8+ repertoires were used to assign a CD4 or CD8 phenotype to each responding clone. The public reads were reanalyzed by TCRdb: fastp trimming at Q25, MiXCR alignment, in-frame beta chains only. Each entry merges the rows of one CDR3 protein and shows their most common DNA and genes. The V and J calls were determined by TCRdb, not by the authors. Within this sample are about 320,000 distinct CDR3 sequences, with roughly 13% of them counted one time only. In total, the top ten clones hold roughly a fifth of the sample.

PBMCs were isolated by Ficoll-Paque density gradient centrifugation. This clonotype originated in a man between 18 and 29 years old who had mild COVID-19 (a few samples of this study predate the infection). The sample titles of this study are shuffled in the database, so cell type and time point are left out; the donor was told from shared clones. The sample consisted of PBMCs or a T cell subset sorted from them (not recorded which).

CDR3 region: CASSYSADSNYGYTF. The DNA sequence reads TGTGCCAGCAGTTACTCGGCAGACAGTAACTATGGCTACACCTTC. This chain joins TRBV6-5 to TRBJ1-2, with a tentative D gene TRBD1 over 5 matching bases. CDR3 length: 15 amino acids, cysteine to phenylalanine. Here the CDR3 DNA is all that survives: 45 bases in frame from base 1. V sheds 0 bases and J sheds 1 base, leaving 9 bases between their ends. CDR1 MNHEY and CDR2 SVGAGI are derived from the germline V gene.